The clone carrying this T cell receptor (beta chain) is deemed medium-sized. Its antigen remains unknown. Lysates of CMV-infected fibroblasts at roughly 10 ug/mL stimulated these cells. CD40L-negative CD69-negative CD45RO-high memory CD4+ T cells were sorted as populations depleted of antigen-responding cells. This entry comes from a study of persistence of HIV-infected CD4 T cells. Notes on the study in general: Compared with CD3/CD28-stimulated cells, CMV- and Gag-responding cells showed lower TCRbeta richness. TCR oligoclonality correlated with proviral oligoclonality in the same sorted populations. Degenerate expanded CDR3beta sequences were enriched among CMV- and Gag-responding cells.

This was the immunoSEQ version 4 assay in survey mode. Data came from immunoSEQ multiplex PCR; TCRdb stores just in-frame clones and leaves some out. The sample contains around 48,000 clones, more than 70% of which appear only once. This CDR3 contains 16 residues. V trimming: 4 bases; J trimming: 9 bases; junction bases outside the gene matches: 9. Germline CDR1 and CDR2: SGHKS and YYEKEE (reference sequence). This sequence was found in an adult man with HIV who was CMV-seropositive. The sequencing used CD4+ T cells sorted from PBMCs after roughly 20-hour stimulation, collected from a patient who received antiretroviral therapy. This chain joins TRBV5-5 and TRBJ1-6; TRBD1 aligns across 11 bases. DNA for the CDR3: TGTGCCAGCAGCCCCTTACAGGGACAGGGGGGTTCACCCCTCCACTTT. It specifies CASSPLQGQGGSPLHF.